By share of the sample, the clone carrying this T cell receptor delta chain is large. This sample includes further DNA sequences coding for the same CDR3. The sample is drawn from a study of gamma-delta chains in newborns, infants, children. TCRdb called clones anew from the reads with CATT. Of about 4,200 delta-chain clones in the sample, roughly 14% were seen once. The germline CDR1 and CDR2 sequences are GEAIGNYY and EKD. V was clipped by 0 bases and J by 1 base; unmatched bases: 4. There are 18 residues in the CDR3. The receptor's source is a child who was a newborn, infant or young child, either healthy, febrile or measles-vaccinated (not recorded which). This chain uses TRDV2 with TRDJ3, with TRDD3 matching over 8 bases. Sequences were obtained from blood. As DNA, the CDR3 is TGTGCCTGTGACACCGGGAACTGGGGGTCCTGGGACACCCGACAGATGTTTTTC. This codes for CACDTGNWGSWDTRQMFF.